Each of the 7 T cell receptor beta chains below was sequenced from the same sample in a study of T cell repertoires and HLA-DP antigens. The repertoire was sequenced with immunoSEQ multiplex PCR; TCRdb's copy has only in-frame clones and lacks some. In the table there are over 100,000 clones, nearly 95% of which are singletons. For these TCRs, the target antigens are not known. The sample was CD4+ T cells from PBMCs. Receptors originate from a woman under 30 in good health and CMV-seronegative.

The chain recombines TRBV5-4 with TRBJ2-5; D may be TRBD1 (5 bases). V was pared by 3 bases and J by 0 bases, with 6 bases between. This CDR3 comprises 13 residues. Germline V gene lookup returns CDR1 SGHNT and CDR2 YYREEE (reference sequence). For the CDR3, the DNA is TGTGCCAGCAGCTCACAGGACCAAGAGACCCAGTACTTC. Protein product: CASSSQDQETQYF.

V is TRBV6-6 and J is TRBJ1-2; a weak D match, TRBD1 (5 bases). The germline CDR1 and CDR2 sequences are MNHNY and SVGAGI (reference sequence). Between the trimmed V and J ends, which lost 8 bases and 8 bases, there was a span of 12 bases. The CDR3 loop spans 11 amino acids. The DNA of the CDR3 is TGTGCCAGCCGGCGGGGCATCGGCTACACCTTC. This encodes CASRRGIGYTF.

This chain links TRBV30 with TRBJ1-2; TRBD1 is a possible D gene (5 bases). There are 15 residues in the CDR3. Germline V lookup: CDR1 GTSNPN, CDR2 SVGIG (reference sequence). V dropped 0 bases and J dropped 6 bases, with 17 bases sitting between them. The CDR3 spells CAWSVHLQVLNGYTF. The CDR3 DNA follows: TGTGCCTGGAGTGTACATTTACAGGTTTTAAATGGCTACACCTTC.

This clone was observed once. The V call is TRBV2, the J call TRBJ1-5, with D hard to call. Trimming left V 1 base short and J 0 bases short, with 7 bases between. CDR3 length equals 15 residues. Per germline, CDR1 SNHLY and CDR2 FYNNEI. CDR3 protein: CASSEEVISNQPQHF. Here the CDR3 DNA reads TGTGCCAGCAGTGAAGAGGTGATTAGCAATCAGCCCCAGCATTTT.

The chain uses TRBV18 and TRBJ2-7, with D perhaps TRBD1 (5 bases). Trimming took off 6 bases at V and 4 bases at J, with 16 bases between the two ends. Germline V gives CDR1 KGHSH, CDR2 LQKENI. This CDR3 is 14 amino acids long. The chain's CDR3 is CASSRTTVAYEQYF. DNA of the CDR3: TGTGCCAGCTCCCGGACGACAGTGGCGTACGAGCAGTACTTC.

In this sample, this clone turned up a few times. The chain uses TRBV11-2 and TRBJ2-5; 9 positions match TRBD2. This CDR3 comprises 15 residues. Germline V gene lookup returns CDR1 SGHAT and CDR2 FQNNGV. J lost 4 bases, V lost 5 bases, and 8 bases had no gene match. CDR3 amino acids: CASSPGAAGGETQYF. The CDR3 nucleotides are TGTGCCAGCAGCCCGGGGGCAGCGGGAGGAGAGACCCAGTACTTC.

This clone has a single count. The chain joins TRBV11-2 to TRBJ1-3, with D perhaps matching TRBD1 (5 bases). Trimming cost V 5 bases and J 0 bases, with 8 bases left between them. Germline CDR1 is SGHAT and CDR2 is FQNNGV. This CDR3 contains 14 residues. The CDR3 is CASSQQVSGNTIYF. The CDR3, as DNA: TGTGCCAGCAGCCAACAGGTCTCTGGAAACACCATATATTTT.